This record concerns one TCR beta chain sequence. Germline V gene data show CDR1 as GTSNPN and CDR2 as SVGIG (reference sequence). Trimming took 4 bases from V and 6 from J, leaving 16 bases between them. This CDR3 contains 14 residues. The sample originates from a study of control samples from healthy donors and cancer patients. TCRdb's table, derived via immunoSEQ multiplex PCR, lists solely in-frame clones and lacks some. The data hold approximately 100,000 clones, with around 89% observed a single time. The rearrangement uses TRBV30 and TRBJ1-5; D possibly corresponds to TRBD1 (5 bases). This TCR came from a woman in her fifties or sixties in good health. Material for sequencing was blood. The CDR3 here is CAWTGAGRGQPQHF. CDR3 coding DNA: TGTGCCTGGACCGGGGCAGGGAGAGGTCAGCCCCAGCATTTT.